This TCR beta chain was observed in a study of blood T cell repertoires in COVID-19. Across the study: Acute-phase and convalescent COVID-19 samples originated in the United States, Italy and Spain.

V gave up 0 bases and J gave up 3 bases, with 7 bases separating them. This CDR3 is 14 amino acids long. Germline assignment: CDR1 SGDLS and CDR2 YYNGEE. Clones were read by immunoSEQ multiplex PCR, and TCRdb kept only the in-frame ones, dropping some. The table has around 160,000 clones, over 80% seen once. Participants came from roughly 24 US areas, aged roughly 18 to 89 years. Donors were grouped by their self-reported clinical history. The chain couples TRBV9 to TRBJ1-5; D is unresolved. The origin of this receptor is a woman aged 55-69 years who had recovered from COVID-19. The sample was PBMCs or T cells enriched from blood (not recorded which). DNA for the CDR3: TGTGCCAGCAGCGTAGGGGCCGACAATCAGCCCCAGCATTTT. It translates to CASSVGADNQPQHF.